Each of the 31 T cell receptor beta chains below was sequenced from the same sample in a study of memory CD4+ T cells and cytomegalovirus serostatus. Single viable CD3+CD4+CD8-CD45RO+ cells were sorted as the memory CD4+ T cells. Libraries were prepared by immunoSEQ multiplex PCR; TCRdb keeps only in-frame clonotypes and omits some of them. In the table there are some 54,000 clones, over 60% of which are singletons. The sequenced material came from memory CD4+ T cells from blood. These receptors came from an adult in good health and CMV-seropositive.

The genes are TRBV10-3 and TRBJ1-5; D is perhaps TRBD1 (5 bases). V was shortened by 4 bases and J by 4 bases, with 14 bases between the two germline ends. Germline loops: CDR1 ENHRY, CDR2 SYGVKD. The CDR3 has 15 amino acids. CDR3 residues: CAISATDSSNQPQHF. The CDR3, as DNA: TGTGCCATCAGTGCGACAGACAGCTCTAATCAGCCCCAGCATTTT.

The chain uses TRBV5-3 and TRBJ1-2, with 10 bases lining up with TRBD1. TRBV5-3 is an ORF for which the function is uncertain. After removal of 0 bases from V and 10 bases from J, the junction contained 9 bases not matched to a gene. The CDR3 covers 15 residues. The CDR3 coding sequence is TGTGCCAGAAGCTTGGGGTCGCCGGGACAGGGGACCTACACCTTC. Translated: CARSLGSPGQGTYTF.

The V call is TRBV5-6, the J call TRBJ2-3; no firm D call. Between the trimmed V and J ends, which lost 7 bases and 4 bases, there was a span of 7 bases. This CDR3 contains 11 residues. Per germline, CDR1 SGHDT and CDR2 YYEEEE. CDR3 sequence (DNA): TGTGCCAGCCTCCATTCAGATACGCAGTATTTT. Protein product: CASLHSDTQYF.

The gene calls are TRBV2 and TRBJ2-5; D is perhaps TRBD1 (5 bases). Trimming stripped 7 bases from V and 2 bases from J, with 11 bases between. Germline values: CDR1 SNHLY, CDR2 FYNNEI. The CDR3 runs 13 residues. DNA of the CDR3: TGTGCCAGCACGGGCAGACAGCAAGAGACCCAGTACTTC. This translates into CASTGRQQETQYF.

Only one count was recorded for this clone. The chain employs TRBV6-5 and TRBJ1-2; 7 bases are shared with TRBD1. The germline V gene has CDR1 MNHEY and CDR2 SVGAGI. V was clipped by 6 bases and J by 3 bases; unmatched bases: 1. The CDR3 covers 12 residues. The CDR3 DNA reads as TGTGCCAGCAGAACAGGGGACTATGGCTACACCTTC. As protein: CASRTGDYGYTF.

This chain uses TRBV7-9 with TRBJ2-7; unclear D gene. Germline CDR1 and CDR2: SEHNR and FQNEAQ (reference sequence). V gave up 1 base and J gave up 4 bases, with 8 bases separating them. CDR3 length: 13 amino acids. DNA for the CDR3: TGTGCCAGCAGCTTAGGGTCAGAGTACGAGCAGTACTTC. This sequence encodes CASSLGSEYEQYF.

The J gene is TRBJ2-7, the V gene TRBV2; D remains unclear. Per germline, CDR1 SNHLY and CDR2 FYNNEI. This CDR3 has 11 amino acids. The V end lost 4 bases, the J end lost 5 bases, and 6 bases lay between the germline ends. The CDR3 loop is CASSGTHEQYF. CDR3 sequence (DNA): TGTGCCAGCAGTGGAACCCACGAGCAGTACTTC.

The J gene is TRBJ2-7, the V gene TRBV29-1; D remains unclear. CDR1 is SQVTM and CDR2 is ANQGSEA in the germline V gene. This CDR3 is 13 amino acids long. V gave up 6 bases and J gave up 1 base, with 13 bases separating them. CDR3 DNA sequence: TGCAGCGTAGAGGATTTTCCTTCCTACGAGCAGTACTTC. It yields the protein CSVEDFPSYEQYF.

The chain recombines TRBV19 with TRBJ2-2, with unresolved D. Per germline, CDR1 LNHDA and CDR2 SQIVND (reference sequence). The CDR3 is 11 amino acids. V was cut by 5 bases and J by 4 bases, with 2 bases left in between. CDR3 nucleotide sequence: TGTGCCAGTAGTTCCACCGGGGAGCTGTTTTTT. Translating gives CASSSTGELFF.

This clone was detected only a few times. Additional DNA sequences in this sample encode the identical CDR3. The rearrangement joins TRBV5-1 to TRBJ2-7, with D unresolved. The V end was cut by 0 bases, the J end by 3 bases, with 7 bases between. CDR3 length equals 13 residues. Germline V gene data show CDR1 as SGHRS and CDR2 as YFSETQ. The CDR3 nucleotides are TGCGCCAGCAGCTTGGGCGGAAACTACGAGCAGTACTTC. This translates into CASSLGGNYEQYF.

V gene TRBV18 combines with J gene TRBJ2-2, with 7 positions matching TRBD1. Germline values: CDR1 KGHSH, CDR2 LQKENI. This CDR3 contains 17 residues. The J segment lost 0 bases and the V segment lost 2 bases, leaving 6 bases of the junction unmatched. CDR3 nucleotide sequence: TGTGCCAGCTCACCAAGATTGGGACAGTCGAACACCGGGGAGCTGTTTTTT. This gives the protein CASSPRLGQSNTGELFF.

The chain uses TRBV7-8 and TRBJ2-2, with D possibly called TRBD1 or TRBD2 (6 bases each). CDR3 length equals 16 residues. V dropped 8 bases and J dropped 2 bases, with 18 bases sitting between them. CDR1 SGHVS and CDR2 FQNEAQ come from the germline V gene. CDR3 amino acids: CASSFGWGANTGELFF. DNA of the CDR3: TGTGCCAGCTCCTTCGGTTGGGGGGCAAACACCGGGGAGCTGTTTTTT. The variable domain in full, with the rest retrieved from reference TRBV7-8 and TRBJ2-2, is GAGVSQSPRYKVAKRGQDVALRCDPISGHVSLFWYQQALGQGPEFLTYFQNEAQLDKSGLPSDRFFAERPEGSVSTLKIQRTQQEDSAVYLCASSFGWGANTGELFFGEGSRLTVL.

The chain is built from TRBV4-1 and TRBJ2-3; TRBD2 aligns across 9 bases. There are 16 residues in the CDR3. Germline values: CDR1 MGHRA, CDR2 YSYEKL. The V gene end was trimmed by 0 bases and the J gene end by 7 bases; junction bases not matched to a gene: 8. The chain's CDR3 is CASSQEPLAGTNTQYF. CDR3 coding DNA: TGCGCCAGCAGCCAAGAACCCCTAGCGGGGACAAATACGCAGTATTTT.

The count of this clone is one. Here the CDR3 reads CASTNGGGRYTEAFF. As DNA, the CDR3 is TGTGCCAGTACCAATGGGGGCGGGAGATACACTGAAGCTTTCTTT. The V gene is TRBV6-6, the J gene TRBJ1-1; D perhaps matches TRBD1 (6 bases). Per germline, CDR1 MNHNY and CDR2 SVGAGI (reference sequence). V gave up 9 bases and J gave up 3 bases, with 20 bases separating them. The length of the CDR3 is 15 residues.

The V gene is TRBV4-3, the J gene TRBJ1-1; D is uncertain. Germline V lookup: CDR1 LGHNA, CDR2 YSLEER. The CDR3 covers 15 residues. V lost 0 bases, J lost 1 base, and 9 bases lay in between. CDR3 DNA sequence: TGCGCCAGCAGCCAAGATAATCGGGAGAACACTGAAGCTTTCTTT. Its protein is CASSQDNRENTEAFF.

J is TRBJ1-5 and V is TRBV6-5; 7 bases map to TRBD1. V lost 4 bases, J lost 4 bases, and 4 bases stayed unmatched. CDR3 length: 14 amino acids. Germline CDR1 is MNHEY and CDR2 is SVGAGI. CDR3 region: CASSSTGTNQPQHF. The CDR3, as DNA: TGTGCCAGCAGTTCGACAGGGACAAATCAGCCCCAGCATTTT.

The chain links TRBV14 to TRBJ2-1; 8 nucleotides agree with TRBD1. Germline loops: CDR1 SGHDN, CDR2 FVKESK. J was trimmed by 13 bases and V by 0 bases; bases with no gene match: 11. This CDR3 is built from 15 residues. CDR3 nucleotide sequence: TGTGCCAGCAGCCAAGATCAGAGGGCGGACAGGGCCCAGTTCTTC. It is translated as CASSQDQRADRAQFF.

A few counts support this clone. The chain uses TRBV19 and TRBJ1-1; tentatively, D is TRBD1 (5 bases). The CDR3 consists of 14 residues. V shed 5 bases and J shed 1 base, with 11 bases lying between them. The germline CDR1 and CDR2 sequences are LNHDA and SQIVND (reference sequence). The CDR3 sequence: CASSADRTNTEAFF. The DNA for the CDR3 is TGTGCCAGTAGTGCAGACAGAACGAACACTGAAGCTTTCTTT.

CDR3 nucleotides: TGTGCCACCAGCAGATCCCATAACTATGGCTACACCTTC. Translation: CATSRSHNYGYTF. The genes are TRBV15 and TRBJ1-2; no clear D. The ends were cut back, 2 bases at V and 1 base at J, with 5 bases in the middle. Germline lookup yields CDR1 LNHNV and CDR2 YYDKDF (reference sequence). This CDR3 region has 13 residues.

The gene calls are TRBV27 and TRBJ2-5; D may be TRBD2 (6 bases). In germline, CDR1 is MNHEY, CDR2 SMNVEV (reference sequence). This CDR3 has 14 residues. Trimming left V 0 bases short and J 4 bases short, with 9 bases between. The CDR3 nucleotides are TGTGCCAGCAGTTTATCGAGGCGGGGAGAGACCCAGTACTTC. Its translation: CASSLSRRGETQYF.

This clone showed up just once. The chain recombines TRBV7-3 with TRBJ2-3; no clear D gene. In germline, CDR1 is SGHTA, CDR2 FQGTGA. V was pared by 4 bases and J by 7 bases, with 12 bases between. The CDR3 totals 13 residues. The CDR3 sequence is CASSSGQPYTQYF. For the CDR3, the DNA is TGTGCCAGCAGCTCGGGCCAGCCTTATACGCAGTATTTT.

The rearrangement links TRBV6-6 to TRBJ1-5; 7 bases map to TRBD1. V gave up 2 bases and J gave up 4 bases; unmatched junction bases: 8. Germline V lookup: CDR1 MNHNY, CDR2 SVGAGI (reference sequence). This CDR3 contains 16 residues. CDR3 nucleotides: TGTGCCAGCAGTTACAGGGGGCGCGGGCCGAATCAGCCCCAGCATTTT. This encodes CASSYRGRGPNQPQHF.

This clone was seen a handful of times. CDR3 nucleotides: TGTGCCAGCAGCCCTAGGGTTTCCTCCTACAATGAGCAGTTCTTC. It translates to CASSPRVSSYNEQFF. The rearrangement joins TRBV6-4 to TRBJ2-1; D is unclear. The CDR3 consists of 15 residues. V was shortened by 6 bases and J by 0 bases, with 12 bases between the two germline ends. Germline CDR1 MRHNA, CDR2 SNTAGT.

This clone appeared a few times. The CDR3 spells CASSLGTSDSGNTIYF. The DNA of the CDR3 is TGTGCCAGCAGCTTAGGTACATCGGACTCTGGAAACACCATATATTTT. V gene TRBV7-6 combines with J gene TRBJ1-3; no firm D call. Trimming took 1 base from V and 0 from J, leaving 10 bases between them. Germline V gene sequence: CDR1 SGHVS, CDR2 FNYEAQ. There are 16 residues in the CDR3.

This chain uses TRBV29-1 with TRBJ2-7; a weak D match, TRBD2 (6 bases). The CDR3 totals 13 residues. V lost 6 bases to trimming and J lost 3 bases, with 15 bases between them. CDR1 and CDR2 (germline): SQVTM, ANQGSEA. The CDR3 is CSVARDSYYEQYF. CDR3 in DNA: TGCAGCGTGGCTAGGGACTCTTACTACGAGCAGTACTTC.

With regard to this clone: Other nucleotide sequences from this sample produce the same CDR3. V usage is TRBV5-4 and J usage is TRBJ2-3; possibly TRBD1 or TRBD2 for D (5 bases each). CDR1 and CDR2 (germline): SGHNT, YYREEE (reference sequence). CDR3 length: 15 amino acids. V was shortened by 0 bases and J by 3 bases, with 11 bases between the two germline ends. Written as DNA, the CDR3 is TGTGCCAGCAGCTTGGCGGGGCCTAGGACAGATACGCAGTATTTT. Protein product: CASSLAGPRTDTQYF.

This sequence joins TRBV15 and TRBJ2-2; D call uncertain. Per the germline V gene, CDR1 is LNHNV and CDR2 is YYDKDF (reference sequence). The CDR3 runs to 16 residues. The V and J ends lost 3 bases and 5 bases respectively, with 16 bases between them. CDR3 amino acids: CATSSPGRARTGELFF. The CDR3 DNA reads TGTGCCACCAGCAGCCCCGGACGTGCGAGAACCGGGGAGCTGTTTTTT.

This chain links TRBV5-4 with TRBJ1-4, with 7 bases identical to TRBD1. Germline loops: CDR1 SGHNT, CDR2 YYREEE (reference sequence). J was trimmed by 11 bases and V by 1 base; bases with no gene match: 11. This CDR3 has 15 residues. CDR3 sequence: CASSLSGQGGNKLFF. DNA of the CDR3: TGTGCCAGCAGCTTGAGCGGGCAGGGGGGAAATAAACTGTTTTTT.

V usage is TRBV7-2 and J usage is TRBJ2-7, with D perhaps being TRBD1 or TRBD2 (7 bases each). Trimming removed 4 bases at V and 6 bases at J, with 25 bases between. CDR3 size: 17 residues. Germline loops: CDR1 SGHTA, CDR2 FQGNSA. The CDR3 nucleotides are TGTGCCAGCAGCTCCCCGGTCAGGCGCGGGGGACAGATCGAGCAGTACTTC. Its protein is CASSSPVRRGGQIEQYF.

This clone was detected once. CDR3 loop: CASSLEAGLSFPTEAFF. Written as DNA, the CDR3 is TGTGCCAGCAGCTTAGAGGCCGGCCTAAGCTTCCCCACTGAAGCTTTCTTT. The chain links TRBV7-8 to TRBJ1-1; D not resolved. CDR1 and CDR2 (germline): SGHVS, FQNEAQ. The CDR3 covers 17 residues. Trimming shortened V by 1 base and J by 4 bases, and 19 bases separated the two germline ends.

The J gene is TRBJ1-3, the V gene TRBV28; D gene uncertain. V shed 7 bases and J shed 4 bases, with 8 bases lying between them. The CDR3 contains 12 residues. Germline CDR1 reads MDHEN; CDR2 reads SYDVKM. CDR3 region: CASKGPGNTIYF. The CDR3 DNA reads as TGTGCCAGCAAAGGGCCAGGAAACACCATATATTTT.